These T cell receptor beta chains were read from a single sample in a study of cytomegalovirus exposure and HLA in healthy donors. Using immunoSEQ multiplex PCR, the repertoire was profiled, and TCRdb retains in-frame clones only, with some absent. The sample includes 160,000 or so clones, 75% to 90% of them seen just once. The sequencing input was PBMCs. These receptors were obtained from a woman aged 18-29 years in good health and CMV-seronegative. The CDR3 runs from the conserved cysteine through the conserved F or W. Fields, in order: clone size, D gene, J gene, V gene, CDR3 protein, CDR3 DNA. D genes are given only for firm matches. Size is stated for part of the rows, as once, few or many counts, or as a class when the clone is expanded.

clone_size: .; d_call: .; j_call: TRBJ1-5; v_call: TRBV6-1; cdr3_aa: CASLHPGSGGQPQHF; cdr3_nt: TGTGCCAGCCTCCACCCCGGGAGCGGGGGTCAGCCCCAGCATTTT
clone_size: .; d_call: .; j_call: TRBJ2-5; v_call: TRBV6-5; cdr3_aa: CASSYPQLWETQYF; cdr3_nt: TGTGCCAGCAGTTACCCCCAACTTTGGGAGACCCAGTACTTC
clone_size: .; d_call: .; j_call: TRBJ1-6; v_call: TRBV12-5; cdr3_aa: CASANDNSPLHF; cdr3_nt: TGTGCTAGTGCCAATGATAATTCACCCCTCCACTTT
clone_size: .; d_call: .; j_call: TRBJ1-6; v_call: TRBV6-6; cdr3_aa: CATTPGTYNSPLHF; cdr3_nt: TGTGCCACCACCCCCGGGACCTATAATTCACCCCTCCACTTT
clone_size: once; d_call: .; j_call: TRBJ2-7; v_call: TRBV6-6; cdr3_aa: CASSYSGVAYEQYF; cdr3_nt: TGTGCCAGCAGTTATTCCGGGGTAGCCTACGAGCAGTACTTC
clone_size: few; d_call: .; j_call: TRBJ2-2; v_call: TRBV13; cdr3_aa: CASSLEGAGELFF; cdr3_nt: TGTGCCAGCAGCTTAGAAGGGGCCGGGGAGCTGTTTTTT
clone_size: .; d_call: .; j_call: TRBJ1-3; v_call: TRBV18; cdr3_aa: CASSPTLSEGSGNTIYF; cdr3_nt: TGTGCCAGCTCACCGACACTCTCTGAAGGATCCGGAAACACCATATATTTT
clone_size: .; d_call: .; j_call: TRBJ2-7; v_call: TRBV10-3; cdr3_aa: CAISDPQSYEQYF; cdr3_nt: TGTGCCATCAGTGACCCCCAATCCTACGAGCAGTACTTC
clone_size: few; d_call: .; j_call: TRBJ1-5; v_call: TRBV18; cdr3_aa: CASSLDNQPQHF; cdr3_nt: TGTGCCAGCTCGCTAGATAATCAGCCCCAGCATTTT
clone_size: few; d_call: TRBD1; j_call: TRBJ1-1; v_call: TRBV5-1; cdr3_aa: CASSLLGQLEAFF; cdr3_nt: TGCGCCAGCAGCTTGCTGGGACAGCTTGAAGCTTTCTTT
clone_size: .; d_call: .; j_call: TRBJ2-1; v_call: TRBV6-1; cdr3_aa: CASSEVGADPLNEQFF; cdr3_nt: TGTGCCAGCAGTGAAGTGGGGGCGGACCCCCTCAATGAGCAGTTCTTC
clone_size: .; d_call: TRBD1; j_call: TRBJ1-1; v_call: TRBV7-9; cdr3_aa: CASSRQIGQGASEAFF; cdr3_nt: TGTGCCAGCAGTCGACAAATTGGACAGGGGGCCTCTGAAGCTTTCTTT
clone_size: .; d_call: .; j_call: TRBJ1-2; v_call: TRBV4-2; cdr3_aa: CASSQNGGEGYTF; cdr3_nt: TGTGCCAGCAGCCAAAATGGGGGCGAGGGCTACACCTTC
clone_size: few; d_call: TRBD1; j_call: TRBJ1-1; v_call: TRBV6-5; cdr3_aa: CASSYRGRGNTEAFF; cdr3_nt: TGTGCCAGCAGTTACAGGGGGCGAGGGAACACTGAAGCTTTCTTT
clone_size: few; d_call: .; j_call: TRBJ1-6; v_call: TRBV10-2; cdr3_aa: CAKPGGEAIWTPLHF; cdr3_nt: TGCGCCAAGCCGGGGGGCGAGGCTATTTGGACACCCCTCCACTTT
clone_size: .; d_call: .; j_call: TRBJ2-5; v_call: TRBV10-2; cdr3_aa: CASRGQGRGQETQYF; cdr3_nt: TGCGCCAGCAGGGGGCAGGGAAGGGGACAAGAGACCCAGTACTTC
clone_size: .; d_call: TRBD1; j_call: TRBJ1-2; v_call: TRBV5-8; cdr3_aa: CASSSSGQRYGYTF; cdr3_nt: TGTGCCAGCAGCTCCTCGGGACAGCGCTATGGCTACACCTTC
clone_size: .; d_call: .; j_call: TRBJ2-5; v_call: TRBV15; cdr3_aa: CATSRGNGGAPETQYF; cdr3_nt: TGTGCCACCAGCAGAGGGAACGGGGGAGCCCCAGAGACCCAGTACTTC
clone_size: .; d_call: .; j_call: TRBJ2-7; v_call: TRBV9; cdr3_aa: CASSVGLASEQYF; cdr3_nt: TGTGCCAGCAGCGTAGGGCTAGCCAGCGAGCAGTACTTC
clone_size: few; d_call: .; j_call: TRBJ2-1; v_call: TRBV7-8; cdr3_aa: CASSLETAPVGQFF; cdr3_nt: TGTGCCAGCAGCTTAGAAACAGCCCCAGTCGGGCAGTTCTTC
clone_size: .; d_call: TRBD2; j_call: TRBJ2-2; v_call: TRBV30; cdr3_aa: CASGTSPGELFF; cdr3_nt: TGTGCCAGCGGGACTAGCCCCGGGGAGCTGTTTTTT
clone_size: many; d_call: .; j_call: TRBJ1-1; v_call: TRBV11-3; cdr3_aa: CASSFGDFREAFF; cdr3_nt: TGTGCCAGCAGCTTTGGGGACTTCAGAGAAGCTTTCTTT